This is a list of T cell receptor beta chains from one sample in a study of blood T cell repertoires in COVID-19. TCRdb keeps only in-frame clones here, not all; method: immunoSEQ multiplex PCR. Of 200,000 to 250,000 clones in the sample, around 85% were seen once. Source material: peripheral blood. The receptors originated from a woman aged 60-70 years with active or convalescent COVID-19. Both conserved end residues are part of each CDR3. D genes are given only for firm matches. The size field is filled for only some rows; it gives once, few, many or a size class.

v_gene	j_gene	d_gene	abundance	CDR3nt	CDR3aa
TRBV5-4	TRBJ1-5	TRBD1	-	TGTGCCAGCAGCTTGGGACAGGGGGCAAATCAGCCCCAGCATTTT	CASSLGQGANQPQHF
TRBV2	TRBJ1-1	-	-	TGTGCCAGCAGTGAACACAGGGCTGATTTGAACACTGAAGCTTTCTTT	CASSEHRADLNTEAFF
TRBV21-1	TRBJ2-1	-	-	TGTGCCAGCGCAGGGAACTTCTACAATGAGCAGTTCTTC	CASAGNFYNEQFF
TRBV6-2/TRBV6-3	TRBJ2-6	-	-	TGTGCCAGCAGTTCTACGGACAGATTCTCTGGGGCCAACGTCCTGACTTTC	CASSSTDRFSGANVLTF
TRBV19	TRBJ2-2	-	-	TGTGCCAGTAGTAAAGGGGAAAACACCGGGGAGCTGTTTTTT	CASSKGENTGELFF
TRBV7-3	TRBJ1-6	-	-	TGTGCCAGCAGCTTAACCGGAGGGGTAAATTCACCCCTCCACTTT	CASSLTGGVNSPLHF
TRBV5-6	TRBJ2-1	TRBD2	-	TGTGCCAGCACATGGACTAGTCCCTACAATGAGCAGTTCTTC	CASTWTSPYNEQFF
TRBV30	TRBJ2-2	TRBD1	-	TGTGCCTGGAGCTCCGGGACAGGGGCCGGAGGGCTGTTTTTT	CAWSSGTGAGGLFF
TRBV2	TRBJ2-1	TRBD2	-	TGTGCCAGCAGAATGCCGGGACTACAGCAGTTCTTC	CASRMPGLQQFF
TRBV27	TRBJ2-3	TRBD1	-	TGTGCCAGCAGTTTAGGAACAGGGGTTCTGGATACGCAGTATTTT	CASSLGTGVLDTQYF
TRBV11-3	TRBJ2-3	-	-	TGTGCCAGCAGCTTAGATGGCCCTGGTACGCAGTATTTT	CASSLDGPGTQYF
TRBV19	TRBJ2-1	-	-	TGTGCCAGTAGTGATTCCGGGGAGTCCTACAATGAGCAGTTCTTC	CASSDSGESYNEQFF
TRBV7-2	TRBJ2-3	-	-	TGTGCCAGCAGCTCTGGCCCGGGAACGCCGCTTCGAGATACGCAGTATTTT	CASSSGPGTPLRDTQYF
TRBV19	TRBJ1-5	-	-	TGTGCCAGTAGTCTCGTAGGGGAATCAAATCAGCCCCAGCATTTT	CASSLVGESNQPQHF
TRBV7-9	TRBJ2-7	TRBD1	few	TGTGCCAGCAGCTTGGGACAGGGGGGGTACGAGCAGTACTTC	CASSLGQGGYEQYF
TRBV20-1	TRBJ1-4	-	-	TGCAGTGCTAGTAATCGACGAGGTAATGAAAAACTGTTTTTT	CSASNRRGNEKLFF
TRBV19	TRBJ2-5	TRBD2	-	TGTGCCAGTAGTATCACTAGCGGGGCGGGGGAGACCCAGTACTTC	CASSITSGAGETQYF